Here is one T cell receptor (beta chain) with its context. The source of the sample is a study of blood T cell repertoires in COVID-19. About the research overall: PBMCs, B-cell-depleted T cells, or T cells provided the cDNA or gDNA that made up the material.

This CDR3 contains 16 residues. The germline CDR1 and CDR2 sequences are KGHDR and SFDVKD. V was pared by 3 bases and J by 7 bases, with 18 bases between. Participants reported their clinical history, and cohort assignment relied on those reports. Measured with immunoSEQ multiplex PCR; TCRdb has only the in-frame clones, and not every one. This table has about 260,000 clones, 70% to 90% appearing once. This chain connects TRBV24-1 to TRBJ2-1; TRBD1 might be the D (5 bases). The material sequenced was PBMCs or T cells enriched from blood (not recorded which). This clonotype was obtained from a man in his fifties or sixties who had been exposed to COVID-19. CDR3 in DNA: TGTGCCACCAGTGATGGGGCAAGGGGATCGCGGAATGAGCAGTTCTTC. This codes for CATSDGARGSRNEQFF.